Below, one T cell receptor beta chain is given with its context. What it recognizes is unknown. This entry belongs to a study of PD-1 blockade in classical Hodgkin lymphoma. Study-level background: Patients in the cohort were put on intravenous nivolumab, 3 mg/kg every 2 weeks.

Germline lookup yields CDR1 MNHNS and CDR2 SASEGT. This CDR3 has 11 amino acids. Trimming took 4 bases from V and 7 from J, leaving 8 bases between them. Study-level points and caveats: In newly diagnosed patients, baseline TCR diversity was reportedly below that of healthy donors. Exclusion removed patients who began nivolumab under 1 year after ASCT. Whoever responded completely had baseline diversity much like that seen in newly diagnosed patients.

Brentuximab vedotin exposure varied, and every patient relapsed after autologous stem cell transplantation. Some clones are missing from TCRdb's copy, which holds only in-frame ones; the method was immunoSEQ multiplex PCR. The data contain about 98,000 clones, roughly 92% of them singletons. This chain links TRBV6-1 with TRBJ2-7; D perhaps matches TRBD2 (5 bases). Sequences were derived from peripheral blood mononuclear cells (PBMCs), sampled at baseline. The receptor was isolated from a human donor with classical Hodgkin lymphoma. The CDR3 protein is CASSARGEQYF. The CDR3 bases are TGTGCCAGCAGTGCTCGGGGAGAGCAGTACTTC.